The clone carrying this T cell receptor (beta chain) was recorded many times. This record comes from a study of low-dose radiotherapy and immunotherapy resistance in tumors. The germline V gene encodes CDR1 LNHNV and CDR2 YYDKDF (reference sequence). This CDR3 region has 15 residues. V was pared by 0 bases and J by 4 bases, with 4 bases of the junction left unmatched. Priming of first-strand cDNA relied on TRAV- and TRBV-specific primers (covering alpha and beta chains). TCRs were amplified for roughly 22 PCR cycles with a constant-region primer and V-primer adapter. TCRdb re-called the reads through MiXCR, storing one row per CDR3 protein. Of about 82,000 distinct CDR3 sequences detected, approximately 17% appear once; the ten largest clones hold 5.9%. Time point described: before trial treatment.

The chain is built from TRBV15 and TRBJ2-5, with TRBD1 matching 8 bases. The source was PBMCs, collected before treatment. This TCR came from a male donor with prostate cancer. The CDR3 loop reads CATSRDGDRRETQYF. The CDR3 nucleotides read TGTGCCACCAGCAGAGACGGGGACAGGAGAGAGACCCAGTACTTC.